The 14 T cell receptor beta chains reported below all come from one sample, sequenced in a study of monozygotic twins with inflammatory bowel disease. For each CDR3 protein, TCRdb gives one entry from its re-call of the 5' RACE reads, without DNA. The data include around 220,000 distinct CDR3 sequences; the top ten clones carry around 7.7%. The specimen sequenced was blood. These receptors were obtained from a human donor with ulcerative colitis or Crohn's disease, or a healthy co-twin of an affected twin (not recorded which).

CDR3 in amino acids: CASSQKGAGGRGEQYF. J is TRBJ2-7 and V is TRBV3-1; the TCRdb call, TRBD1, lacks DNA for checking. CDR1 LGHDT and CDR2 YNNKEL come from the germline V gene (reference sequence). The CDR3 totals 16 residues.

The chain uses TRBV4-1 and TRBJ2-3; TCRdb's D gene call, TRBD2, goes unchecked for lack of DNA. Germline V gives CDR1 MGHRA, CDR2 YSYEKL. The CDR3 has 16 amino acids. The CDR3 is CASSPGLAGPSGGQYF.

The genes are TRBV12-3 or TRBV12-4 and TRBJ2-3; TCRdb picks TRBD1, but there is no DNA to check that call. This CDR3 is 15 amino acids long. This CDR3 reads CASSFRVGGTDTQYF.

The chain uses TRBV12-3 or TRBV12-4 and TRBJ2-3; TCRdb returns TRBD2, unconfirmable since there is no DNA. The CDR3 has 16 residues. The chain's CDR3 is CASSLIPGPITDTQYF.

The rearrangement joins TRBV7-3 to TRBJ2-5; TCRdb returns TRBD1, unconfirmable since there is no DNA. CDR1 and CDR2 (germline): SGHTA, FQGTGA. The CDR3 is 13 residues long. CDR3 residues: CASSLDPGQTQYF. The full variable domain, completed using reference TRBV7-3 and TRBJ2-5, is GAGVSQTPSNKVTEKGKYVELRCDPISGHTALYWYRQSLGQGPEFLIYFQGTGAADDSGLPNDRFFAVRPEGSVSTLKIQRTERGDSAVYLCASSLDPGQTQYFGPGTRLLVL.

V and J are TRBV3-1 and TRBJ1-1; the TCRdb call, TRBD1, lacks DNA for checking. This CDR3 has 14 residues. Germline-derived CDR1 and CDR2 are LGHDT and YNNKEL (reference sequence). CDR3 in amino acids: CASSQGTGVAGAFF.

The rearrangement uses TRBV5-6 and TRBJ2-1; TCRdb picks TRBD2, but there is no DNA to check that call. The CDR3 contains 13 residues. CDR1 and CDR2 (germline): SGHDT, YYEEEE. The chain's CDR3 is CASSDSSESEQLF.

This chain joins TRBV4-1 and TRBJ2-1. This CDR3 has 16 amino acids. In germline, CDR1 is MGHRA, CDR2 YSYEKL. CDR3 sequence: CASSQLDVIAYNEQFF.

This chain joins TRBV13 and TRBJ2-3; there is no DNA to check the TCRdb D call of TRBD2. Germline CDR1 reads PRHDT; CDR2 reads FYEKMQ (reference sequence). This CDR3 contains 17 residues. CDR3 sequence reads: CASSLWLAGGNTDTQYF. Variable domain in full (rest from reference TRBV13 and TRBJ2-3): AAGVIQSPRHLIKEKRETATLKCYPIPRHDTVYWYQQGPGQDPQFLISFYEKMQSDKGSIPDRFSAQQFSDYHSELNMSSLELGDSALYFCASSLWLAGGNTDTQYFGPGTRLTVL.

CDR3 amino acids: CAISAQVGEAFF. The chain combines TRBV10-3 with TRBJ1-1; TCRdb returns TRBD1, unconfirmable since there is no DNA. This CDR3 has 12 residues. Germline V gene sequence: CDR1 ENHRY, CDR2 SYGVKD.

V gene TRBV7-9 combines with J gene TRBJ2-7. The CDR3 is 13 amino acids. Germline values: CDR1 SEHNR, CDR2 FQNEAQ (reference sequence). CDR3 sequence reads: CASSLDSDYEQYF.

The chain links TRBV13 to TRBJ2-1; TCRdb reports TRBD2, a call that lacks DNA to check it against. The CDR3 runs to 15 residues. Germline V lookup: CDR1 PRHDT, CDR2 FYEKMQ (reference sequence). The CDR3 spells CASSFTSGQTNEQFF.

Here the CDR3 reads CARDNRDINEKLFF. The chain joins TRBV28 to TRBJ1-4. CDR1 MDHEN and CDR2 SYDVKM come from the germline V gene. The CDR3 is made up of 14 amino acids.

This chain uses TRBV29-1 with TRBJ1-1; there is no DNA to check the TCRdb D call of TRBD1. CDR1 SQVTM and CDR2 ANQGSEA come from the germline V gene. CDR3 length: 13 amino acids. CDR3 residues: CSVFQHGGTEAFF.